This TCR beta chain was captured by sequencing in a study of T cells in Graves' hyperthyroidism and ophthalmopathy. RNA transcripts yielded amplified TCR beta CDR3 regions. The primer set for the first-round RT-PCR of the TCR CDR3 was HTBI. TCRdb independently ran MiXCR on the multiplex PCR reads; one entry per CDR3 protein. The data hold around 420,000 distinct CDR3 sequences, with about 13% observed a single time. Only a few counts were recorded for this clonotype. The length of the CDR3 is 15 residues. With V trimmed by 4 bases and J by 5 bases, 7 bases remained unmatched. Germline lookup yields CDR1 SGDLS and CDR2 YYNGEE.

The gene calls are TRBV9 and TRBJ2-1; 9 bases map to TRBD2. The source is a woman between 18 and 29 years old with Graves' hyperthyroidism. Sequencing was performed on blood. This chain's CDR3 is CASSLRTSAHNEQFF. CDR3 in DNA: TGTGCCAGCAGCCTCCGGACTAGCGCCCACAATGAGCAGTTCTTC.